The clone carrying this T cell receptor (beta chain) came up a few times. These data come from a study of T cells after yellow fever vaccination. Germline V gene sequence: CDR1 SGHAT, CDR2 FQNNGV. This CDR3 contains 15 residues. Trimming stripped 7 bases from V and 2 bases from J, with 17 bases between. TCRdb passed the 5' RACE reads through MiXCR, listing each CDR3 protein once. Counted here are more than 350,000 distinct CDR3 sequences, around a tenth occurring once; the ten biggest clones make up roughly 18%. Sequencing used PBMCs, obtained on the day of the first yellow fever vaccination. The genes are TRBV11-2 and TRBJ2-5; D might be TRBD2 (6 bases). The sequence was collected from a man aged 18 to 29 who received the YFV17D yellow fever vaccine. Here the CDR3 reads CASKIIGGPQETQYF. The CDR3 region has the DNA TGTGCCAGCAAAATCATCGGGGGTCCGCAAGAGACCCAGTACTTC. The full variable domain, rest sourced from reference TRBV11-2 and TRBJ2-5, is EAGVAQSPRYKIIEKRQSVAFWCNPISGHATLYWYQQILGQGPKLLIQFQNNGVVDDSQLPKDRFSAERLKGVDSTLKIQPAKLEDSAVYLCASKIIGGPQETQYFGPGTRLLVL.